This T cell receptor (beta chain) was captured by sequencing in a study of T cells in Graves' hyperthyroidism and ophthalmopathy. Across the study: It was at initial diagnosis, before any treatment, that peripheral blood was collected. General observations from the study: Expanded thyroid clonotypes (above 0.001) were mostly also found in blood.

Trimming took 4 bases from V and 5 from J, leaving 9 bases between them. This CDR3 is built from 14 residues. The germline gives CDR1 MNHNS, CDR2 SASEGT. For this clonotype: What it recognizes is unknown.

TCR beta CDR3 regions were amplified from RNA. The TCR CDR3 first-round RT-PCR relied on the HTBI primer set. TCRdb ran MiXCR on the multiplex PCR reads and lists one entry per CDR3 protein. The repertoire holds 500,000 to 550,000 distinct CDR3 sequences, with under 25% as singletons. Material for sequencing was blood. V gene TRBV6-1 combines with J gene TRBJ1-6, with a tentative D call TRBD1 (5 bases). The origin of this receptor is a young man with Graves' hyperthyroidism. The CDR3 nucleotides are TGTGCCAGCAGTGGGGCAGGGAATAATTCACCCCTCCACTTT. Its translation is CASSGAGNNSPLHF.